The 24 T cell receptor beta chains listed next were all sequenced from one sample in a study of T-cell memory formation after mild COVID-19. MiXCR, run by TCRdb on the 5' RACE reads, gives a single entry per CDR3 protein. The profile shows some 320,000 distinct CDR3 sequences, more than 15% of them singletons. The sequencing sample was made of PBMCs or a T cell subset sorted from them (not recorded which). Receptor source: a man younger than 30 who had mild COVID-19 (a few samples of this study predate the infection). Cell type and time point are not known.

This clonotype was recorded a few times. J is TRBJ2-2 and V is TRBV7-9; 11 bases map to TRBD1. CDR1 is SEHNR and CDR2 is FQNEAQ in the germline V gene (reference sequence). Trimming cost V 9 bases and J 4 bases; bases outside gene matches: 4. The CDR3 totals 14 residues. Here the CDR3 DNA reads TGTGCCAGTCGAGGGACAGGGGGCACCGGGGAGCTGTTTTTT. It specifies CASRGTGGTGELFF. The full variable domain, in which reference TRBV7-9 and TRBJ2-2 provide the parts outside the CDR3, is DTGVSQNPRHKITKRGQNVTFRCDPISEHNRLYWYRQTLGQGPEFLTYFQNEAQLEKSRLLSDRFSAERPKGSFSTLEIQRTEQGDSAMYLCASRGTGGTGELFFGEGSRLTVL.

The chain joins TRBV5-1 to TRBJ1-2, with a weak D call TRBD1 (5 bases). Germline assignment: CDR1 SGHRS and CDR2 YFSETQ. V lost 1 base and J 8 bases, leaving 12 bases between the germline ends. The CDR3 has 13 amino acids. CDR3 residues: CASSLRGDVGYTF. CDR3 nucleotides: TGCGCCAGCAGCTTGCGGGGGGACGTAGGCTACACCTTC.

This clonotype appeared many times. The rearrangement joins TRBV6-6 to TRBJ1-3, with no clear D. V lost 7 bases to trimming and J lost 0 bases, with 7 bases between them. In germline, CDR1 is MNHNY, CDR2 SVGAGI (reference sequence). CDR3 length equals 13 residues. CDR3 in DNA: TGTGCCAGCATCGTGAGCTCTGGAAACACCATATATTTT. Protein: CASIVSSGNTIYF.

The chain uses TRBV7-9 and TRBJ1-2; 7 bases are a match to TRBD1. CDR3 length equals 15 residues. From germline, CDR1 is SEHNR and CDR2 FQNEAQ (reference sequence). V gave up 4 bases and J gave up 8 bases; unmatched junction bases: 13. CDR3 DNA sequence: TGTGCCAGCAGCTCCTTGGGCAGGGGGAAGGACGGCTACACCTTC. Its protein product is CASSSLGRGKDGYTF.

This clonotype was seen a handful of times. The genes are TRBV12-3 or TRBV12-4 and TRBJ2-4; D possibly corresponds to TRBD1 (6 bases). The CDR3 is 14 amino acids. Trimming removed 3 bases from V and 9 bases from J, with 15 bases in between. CDR3 in amino acids: CASSFRTELSIQYF. The CDR3 coding sequence is TGTGCCAGCAGTTTTCGGACAGAGCTAAGCATTCAGTACTTC.

There are many counts of this clonotype. The chain has TRBV3-1 and TRBJ1-1, with TRBD1 identical over 7 bases. The V and J ends lost 3 bases and 11 bases, in that order; junction bases with no gene match: 6. There are 12 residues in the CDR3. The germline V gene encodes CDR1 LGHDT and CDR2 YNNKEL (reference sequence). The CDR3, as DNA: TGTGCCAGCAGCCAGGCTAGGACAGGCGCTTTCTTT. Amino acids: CASSQARTGAFF.

This clonotype was seen only a few times. Written as DNA, the CDR3 is TGCGCCAGCAGCCACGGCCACGTTTGGGGAAACACTGAAGCTTTCTTT. Translated, it gives CASSHGHVWGNTEAFF. The chain joins TRBV5-1 to TRBJ1-1; D not resolved. The CDR3 covers 16 residues. CDR1 is SGHRS, CDR2 YFSETQ, per germline. V lost 4 bases to trimming and J lost 2 bases, with 18 bases between them.

This clonotype was seen more than once but under ten times. V is TRBV12-3 or TRBV12-4 and J is TRBJ1-1; D call uncertain. The CDR3 contains 14 residues. Trimming shortened V by 6 bases and J by 1 base, and 12 bases separated the two germline ends. The chain's CDR3 is CASSIRPGNTEAFF. Here the CDR3 DNA reads TGTGCCAGCAGCATTAGGCCCGGGAACACTGAAGCTTTCTTT.

This clonotype has more than one count but fewer than ten. The chain couples TRBV20-1 to TRBJ2-3; the match to TRBD1 covers 10 bases. The CDR3 sequence is 15 residues long. V lost 6 bases to trimming and J lost 6 bases; unmatched junction nucleotides: 12. Germline loops: CDR1 DFQATT, CDR2 SNEGSKA (reference sequence). CDR3 loop: CSAANPGTGADTQYF. The DNA for the CDR3 is TGCAGTGCAGCTAACCCCGGGACAGGGGCGGATACGCAGTATTTT.

This clonotype was counted only a few times. The chain carries TRBV13 and TRBJ2-1; D remains unclear. This CDR3 is 13 amino acids long. Germline-derived CDR1 and CDR2 are PRHDT and FYEKMQ (reference sequence). V lost 3 bases and J lost 8, with 11 bases in between. The CDR3 is CASSFPGRDEQFF. The CDR3 DNA reads TGTGCCAGCAGCTTCCCAGGCCGCGATGAGCAGTTCTTC.

In this sample, this clonotype turned up a few times. The chain combines TRBV5-1 with TRBJ1-1; D is ambiguous. Trimming pared 3 bases from V and 3 bases from J, leaving 15 bases between. From germline, CDR1 is SGHRS and CDR2 YFSETQ. This CDR3 contains 15 residues. CDR3 nucleotides: TGCGCCAGCAGCTCGTCCGGCCAAACGCACACTGAAGCTTTCTTT. Amino acids: CASSSSGQTHTEAFF.

The chain couples TRBV18 to TRBJ2-7; maybe TRBD2 (5 bases). The CDR3 consists of 14 residues. Germline-derived CDR1 and CDR2 are KGHSH and LQKENI. Trimming stripped 2 bases from V and 0 bases from J, with 8 bases between. The CDR3 DNA reads TGTGCCAGCTCACCATCGGGGTCCTCCTACGAGCAGTACGTC. Residues: CASSPSGSSYEQYV.

V gene TRBV25-1 combines with J gene TRBJ1-1; D remains ambiguous. Trimming took off 1 base at V and 5 bases at J, with 8 bases between the two ends. Germline-derived CDR1 and CDR2 are MGHDK and SYGVNS. The CDR3 consists of 13 residues. CDR3 bases: TGTGCCAGCAGTGAATCCCTGAGAACTGAAGCTTTCTTT. Translated: CASSESLRTEAFF.

The chain recombines TRBV2 with TRBJ2-1; D not resolved. Germline CDR1 and CDR2: SNHLY and FYNNEI. The CDR3 has 14 amino acids. V lost 8 bases, J lost 2 bases, and 13 bases lay in between. CDR3 DNA: TGTGCCAGCCAGAAGAGCGCTGCCTACAATGAGCAGTTCTTC. It yields the protein CASQKSAAYNEQFF.

The J gene is TRBJ1-1, the V gene TRBV5-1, with a possible D match to TRBD1 (5 bases). CDR1 is SGHRS and CDR2 is YFSETQ in the germline V gene. This CDR3 is 14 amino acids long. V was clipped by 4 bases and J by 2 bases, with 12 bases between them. The CDR3 loop is CASSRLDSNTEAFF. The CDR3 nucleotides read TGCGCCAGCAGCCGCCTCGACAGTAACACTGAAGCTTTCTTT.

The CDR3 sequence: CSVGIGGGYEQYF. For the CDR3, the DNA is TGCAGCGTTGGGATTGGCGGGGGCTACGAGCAGTACTTC. The V call is TRBV29-1, the J call TRBJ2-7, with 7 bases matching TRBD2. Trimming took 4 bases from V and 3 from J; bases not matched to a gene: 6. The CDR3 is 13 residues long. In germline, CDR1 is SQVTM, CDR2 ANQGSEA.

The gene calls are TRBV13 and TRBJ2-3; 9 bases line up with TRBD2. The germline gives CDR1 PRHDT, CDR2 FYEKMQ (reference sequence). This CDR3 region has 16 residues. The ends lost 5 bases at V and 3 bases at J; junction bases unmatched: 9. This CDR3 reads CASSPPGLALTDTQYF. The CDR3 nucleotides read TGTGCCAGCAGCCCGCCAGGACTAGCGTTAACAGATACGCAGTATTTT.

This sequence joins TRBV6-1 and TRBJ2-1, with D maybe TRBD2 (6 bases). The germline V and J ends were trimmed by 8 bases and 8 bases, with 25 bases remaining between them. The CDR3 is made up of 16 amino acids. Germline V lookup: CDR1 MNHNS, CDR2 SASEGT. CDR3 sequence (DNA): TGTGCCAGCTCTCTAGCTCGAGCCCGGGGGAGCCATGAGCAGTTCTTC. Protein product: CASSLARARGSHEQFF.

This clonotype was seen a few times. The J gene is TRBJ1-1, the V gene TRBV7-2; D is perhaps TRBD1 (5 bases). CDR3 length: 13 residues. Germline lookup yields CDR1 SGHTA and CDR2 FQGNSA. Trimming took off 6 bases at V and 4 bases at J, with 12 bases between the two ends. This chain's CDR3 is CASSPQGRTEAFF. The CDR3 DNA is TGTGCCAGCAGTCCCCAGGGACGCACTGAAGCTTTCTTT.

This clonotype occurred many times. The V call is TRBV5-1, the J call TRBJ2-1; 8 bases line up with TRBD1. The CDR3 extends over 14 amino acids. Losses at the gene ends were 1 base for V and 6 bases for J; bases not matched to a gene: 3. Germline CDR1 reads SGHRS; CDR2 reads YFSETQ. Here the CDR3 reads CASSLSGQGNEQFF. The CDR3 region has the DNA TGCGCCAGCAGCTTGTCCGGACAGGGCAATGAGCAGTTCTTC.

This clonotype was detected once. The rearrangement uses TRBV6-5 and TRBJ1-1, with D perhaps TRBD1 (6 bases). Trimming removed 7 bases from V and 6 bases from J, with 9 bases in between. CDR1 is MNHEY and CDR2 is SVGAGI in the germline V gene. The CDR3 length is 11 residues. CDR3 region: CASTQGPEAFF. The CDR3 DNA reads as TGTGCCAGCACTCAGGGGCCTGAAGCTTTCTTT.

The sample holds many counts of this clonotype. This sequence joins TRBV5-6 and TRBJ2-1; 10 bases are shared with TRBD1. V trimming: 1 base; J trimming: 7 bases; junction bases outside the gene matches: 8. Germline V gives CDR1 SGHDT, CDR2 YYEEEE. This CDR3 has 16 amino acids. CDR3 nucleotide sequence: TGTGCCAGCAGCTTGCCGGGACAGGGGAATAGGAATGAGCAGTTCTTC. Protein product: CASSLPGQGNRNEQFF.

This clonotype was picked up many times. The chain carries TRBV5-4 and TRBJ2-5, with D unresolved. Per germline, CDR1 SGHNT and CDR2 YYREEE (reference sequence). With 1 base removed from V and 2 bases from J, the gap between germline ends came to 9 bases. This CDR3 is built from 14 residues. CDR3 sequence: CASSLFSYQETQYF. Written as DNA, the CDR3 is TGTGCCAGCAGCTTGTTTAGTTATCAAGAGACCCAGTACTTC. Full variable domain (remainder filled in from reference TRBV5-4 and TRBJ2-5): ETGVTQSPTHLIKTRGQQVTLRCSSQSGHNTVSWYQQALGQGPQFIFQYYREEENGRGNFPPRFSGLQFPNYSSELNVNALELDDSALYLCASSLFSYQETQYFGPGTRLLVL.

The chain couples TRBV14 to TRBJ1-3, with unresolved D. The germline V and J ends were trimmed by 1 base and 0 bases, with 7 bases remaining between them. There are 15 residues in the CDR3. CDR1 is SGHDN and CDR2 is FVKESK in the germline V gene. CDR3 sequence reads: CASSQGRSSGNTIYF. The CDR3 DNA sequence: TGTGCCAGCAGCCAAGGAAGGTCCTCTGGAAACACCATATATTTT.